This TCR beta chain derives from a study of blood T cell repertoires in COVID-19. Study-wide background: Acute-phase and convalescent COVID-19 samples originated in the United States, Italy and Spain. Sources were T cells, B-cell-depleted T cells, or PBMCs; the material itself was cDNA or gDNA.

Per the original methods: Amplification from reference gene primers served as the basis for estimated nucleated cell counts. TCRdb keeps only in-frame clones here, not all; method: immunoSEQ multiplex PCR. V, J and clone size reflect that table, while D and trimming were determined from the DNA. The sample includes 150,000 to 200,000 clones, approximately 85% seen only once; the top ten take roughly 8.2%. The germline V gene encodes CDR1 SNHLY and CDR2 FYNNEI. V gave up 2 bases and J gave up 4 bases; unmatched junction bases: 5. The CDR3 consists of 15 residues. The chain uses TRBV2 and TRBJ1-5; 7 nucleotides line up with TRBD1. The sample comprised peripheral blood. The sequence was obtained from a woman in her fifties or sixties with acute or convalescent COVID-19. CDR3 in amino acids: CASSEQGGRNQPQHF. CDR3 nucleotide sequence: TGTGCCAGCAGTGAACAAGGGGGCAGGAATCAGCCCCAGCATTTT.